The 25 T cell receptor beta chains reported below all come from one sample, sequenced in a study of cytotoxic CD8 clonotypes in ibrutinib-treated CLL. Using immunoSEQ multiplex PCR, the repertoire was profiled, and TCRdb retains in-frame clones only, with some absent. The table shows tens of thousands of clones, with over 60% occurring only once. The material was PBMCs, obtained after 12 months of ibrutinib treatment. These receptors were taken from a human donor with chronic lymphocytic leukemia.

The chain is built from TRBV7-9 and TRBJ2-1; the match to TRBD2 covers 13 bases. Germline V CDR1 and CDR2: SEHNR, FQNEAQ (reference sequence). V shed 4 bases and J 8 bases; nucleotides not matched to a gene: 11. This CDR3 comprises 17 residues. This chain's CDR3 is CASSWGLAGKGSDEQFF. For the CDR3, the DNA is TGTGCCAGCAGCTGGGGACTAGCGGGAAAAGGGTCGGATGAGCAGTTCTTC.

This chain uses TRBV5-5 with TRBJ2-3; TRBD1 matches 9 bases. Germline assignment: CDR1 SGHKS and CDR2 YYEKEE (reference sequence). This CDR3 contains 16 residues. V dropped 7 bases and J dropped 0; count of bases not matched to a gene: 9. The CDR3 coding sequence is TGTGCCAGCCAGGACAGGGGATGGGATAGCACAGATACGCAGTATTTT. Translating gives CASQDRGWDSTDTQYF. Based on the CDR3 plus reference TRBV5-5 and TRBJ2-3, the full variable domain is DAGVTQSPTHLIKTRGQQVTLRCSPISGHKSVSWYQQVLGQGPQFIFQYYEKEERGRGNFPDRFSARQFPNYSSELNVNALLLGDSALYLCASQDRGWDSTDTQYFGPGTRLTVL.

In its sample, this clone was seen a few times. The rearrangement joins TRBV15 to TRBJ1-2; possible D gene TRBD1, 5 bases. Germline V gene data show CDR1 as LNHNV and CDR2 as YYDKDF (reference sequence). V lost 1 base, J lost 4 bases, and 16 bases lay in between. The CDR3 extends over 16 amino acids. CDR3 DNA: TGTGCCACCAGCAGAGGTGGAGGGGCTGCCCTCTATGGCTACACCTTC. As protein: CATSRGGGAALYGYTF.

The genes are TRBV5-5 and TRBJ2-7; weak D call: TRBD2 (5 bases). V lost 0 bases to trimming and J lost 0 bases, with 10 bases between them. CDR1 and CDR2 from the germline V gene are SGHKS and YYEKEE (reference sequence). CDR3 length: 15 amino acids. The chain's CDR3 is CASSLEGLNSYEQYF. For the CDR3, the DNA is TGTGCCAGCAGCTTGGAAGGACTTAACTCCTACGAGCAGTACTTC.

Only a few counts were recorded for this clone. The gene calls are TRBV5-4 and TRBJ2-1; TRBD2 matches at 9 bases. The CDR3 spans 15 residues. V gave up 4 bases and J gave up 8 bases; unmatched junction bases: 10. Germline CDR1 and CDR2: SGHNT and YYREEE (reference sequence). The CDR3 region has the DNA TGTGCCAGCAGCAGCGGGAGGTCCCTTCGCTATGAGCAGTTCTTC. Translated, it gives CASSSGRSLRYEQFF.

The chain employs TRBV11-2 and TRBJ1-2; tentatively, D is TRBD1 (6 bases). The V and J ends lost 3 bases and 8 bases respectively, with 16 bases between them. Looked up from germline, CDR1 is SGHAT and CDR2 is FQNNGV. The CDR3 is made up of 14 amino acids. The CDR3 is CASSLERQVGGYTF. The DNA of the CDR3 is TGTGCCAGCAGCTTGGAGAGACAGGTGGGGGGCTACACCTTC.

The rearrangement uses TRBV7-2 and TRBJ1-6, with 7 bases fitting TRBD1. The CDR3 runs to 13 residues. The V gene's germline CDR1 is SGHTA and CDR2 FQGNSA. V dropped 5 bases and J dropped 9; count of bases not matched to a gene: 4. The CDR3 DNA follows: TGTGCCAGCAGCATGGACAGGTTTTCACCCCTCCACTTT. This sequence encodes CASSMDRFSPLHF. Looking up the rest from reference TRBV7-2 and TRBJ1-6 gives the full variable domain: GAGVSQSPSNKVTEKGKDVELRCDPISGHTALYWYRQSLGQGLEFLIYFQGNSAPDKSGLPSDRFSAERTGGSVSTLTIQRTQQEDSAVYLCASSMDRFSPLHFGNGTRLTVT.

This clone was observed a handful of times. The chain employs TRBV28 and TRBJ1-1; D is possibly TRBD1 (5 bases). Germline values: CDR1 MDHEN, CDR2 SYDVKM. Trimming stripped 7 bases from V and 5 bases from J, with 11 bases between. The CDR3 has 12 residues. The CDR3 DNA sequence: TGTGCCAGCATATTTAAGGGGACTGAAGCTTTCTTT. It specifies CASIFKGTEAFF. Using reference TRBV28 and TRBJ1-1 for the parts outside the CDR3, the full variable domain is DVKVTQSSRYLVKRTGEKVFLECVQDMDHENMFWYRQDPGLGLRLIYFSYDVKMKEKGDIPEGYSVSREKKERFSLILESASTNQTSMYLCASIFKGTEAFFGQGTRLTVV.

The CDR3 spells CASSLLLRGTEAFF. CDR3 coding DNA: TGTGCCAGCAGTTTATTACTGCGGGGGACTGAAGCTTTCTTT. The chain couples TRBV6-6 to TRBJ1-1, with D maybe TRBD1 (5 bases). V was shortened by 4 bases and J by 5 bases, with 14 bases between the two germline ends. The CDR3 loop spans 14 amino acids. Germline V gene lookup returns CDR1 MNHNY and CDR2 SVGAGI (reference sequence).

This chain connects TRBV10-3 to TRBJ2-1; 7 bases are shared with TRBD2. CDR1 and CDR2 (germline): ENHRY, SYGVKD. The trim removed 4 bases at V and 8 bases at J, leaving 8 bases unmatched. The CDR3 consists of 14 residues. The CDR3 protein is CAISASTSTDEQFF. CDR3 DNA sequence: TGTGCCATCAGTGCCTCGACTAGCACCGATGAGCAGTTCTTC.

The gene calls are TRBV9 and TRBJ2-7; 11 positions agree with TRBD1. Germline V lookup: CDR1 SGDLS, CDR2 YYNGEE. V was pared by 0 bases and J by 3 bases, with 2 bases of the junction left unmatched. The CDR3 sequence is 15 residues long. CDR3 sequence reads: CASSVGGTGGYEQYF. The CDR3 nucleotides are TGTGCCAGCAGCGTAGGCGGGACAGGGGGCTACGAGCAGTACTTC.

This clone was counted only a few times. The chain combines TRBV25-1 with TRBJ1-1; D gene uncertain. The CDR3 runs 13 residues. Per the germline V gene, CDR1 is MGHDK and CDR2 is SYGVNS. Trimming pared 4 bases from V and 1 base from J, leaving 7 bases between. CDR3 coding DNA: TGTGCCAGCAGTGCGGCAGCGAACACTGAAGCTTTCTTT. This codes for CASSAAANTEAFF.

The chain couples TRBV5-4 to TRBJ2-3; 7 bases line up with TRBD1. Germline V CDR1 and CDR2: SGHNT, YYREEE (reference sequence). V lost 4 bases to trimming and J lost 4 bases; unmatched junction nucleotides: 6. CDR3 length equals 14 residues. The CDR3 region is CASSPRGPADTQYF. CDR3 nucleotide sequence: TGTGCCAGCAGCCCGAGGGGGCCGGCAGATACGCAGTATTTT.

The rearrangement joins TRBV29-1 to TRBJ2-3; TRBD2 agrees at 8 bases. There are 14 residues in the CDR3. Germline loops: CDR1 SQVTM, CDR2 ANQGSEA. Trimming at V came to 4 bases and at J to 3 bases, leaving 6 bases not matched to a gene. In nucleotides, the CDR3 is TGCAGCGTTGTGTCGGGAGGGAGAACAGATACGCAGTATTTT. Its translation: CSVVSGGRTDTQYF.

The chain has TRBV6-1 and TRBJ2-7; tentatively, D is TRBD2 (6 bases). The germline CDR1 and CDR2 sequences are MNHNS and SASEGT. Trimming took off 10 bases at V and 4 bases at J, with 8 bases between the two ends. The CDR3 is made up of 10 amino acids. In nucleotides, the CDR3 is TGTGCCACTCTAGCGTACGAGCAGTACTTC. The encoded protein is CATLAYEQYF.

This clone was counted only a few times. The chain employs TRBV5-1 and TRBJ2-7; the D is unclear. Germline V gene sequence: CDR1 SGHRS, CDR2 YFSETQ. The CDR3 covers 12 residues. V lost 4 bases to trimming and J lost 3 bases, with 8 bases between them. The CDR3 sequence is CASSGQFYEQYF. The CDR3 nucleotides are TGCGCCAGCAGCGGGCAGTTCTACGAGCAGTACTTC.

This chain joins TRBV7-9 and TRBJ1-2; TRBD1 might be the D (6 bases). V shed 6 bases and J shed 6 bases, with 14 bases lying between them. This CDR3 comprises 13 residues. In germline, CDR1 is SEHNR, CDR2 FQNEAQ (reference sequence). This CDR3 reads CASRRPGGHGYTF. In nucleotides, the CDR3 is TGTGCCAGCAGACGACCTGGGGGGCATGGCTACACCTTC.

The rearrangement uses TRBV18 and TRBJ2-3, with 7 nucleotides matching TRBD2. This CDR3 has 15 residues. The V segment lost 0 bases and the J segment 0 bases; nucleotides outside the gene matches: 0. CDR1 is KGHSH, CDR2 LQKENI, per germline. CDR3 nucleotides: TGTGCCAGCTCACCACCGGGAGGGAGCACAGATACGCAGTATTTT. Amino acids: CASSPPGGSTDTQYF.

The chain carries TRBV4-1 and TRBJ1-1; 7 bases match TRBD1. After removal of 6 bases from V and 4 bases from J, the junction contained 11 bases not matched to a gene. Germline loops: CDR1 MGHRA, CDR2 YSYEKL. The CDR3 runs to 15 residues. CDR3: CASRRRLAGGTEAFF. The CDR3, as DNA: TGCGCCAGCAGACGACGATTGGCAGGGGGCACTGAAGCTTTCTTT.

This rearrangement joins TRBV7-3 to TRBJ2-1; D unclear. CDR3 length equals 13 residues. The V end was cut by 2 bases, the J end by 8 bases, with 10 bases between. Germline CDR1 is SGHTA and CDR2 is FQGTGA. In DNA form, the CDR3 reads TGTGCCAGCAGCTTAGTACCCCAGGATGAGCAGTTCTTC. This gives the protein CASSLVPQDEQFF.

The genes are TRBV7-8 and TRBJ2-7; D is unclear. CDR1 SGHVS and CDR2 FQNEAQ come from the germline V gene. This CDR3 has 14 residues. V shed 1 base and J shed 3 bases, with 10 bases lying between them. CDR3 coding DNA: TGTGCCAGCAGCTTAGAATTAAGGGACTACGAGCAGTACTTC. It encodes CASSLELRDYEQYF. Looking up the rest from reference TRBV7-8 and TRBJ2-7 gives the full variable domain: GAGVSQSPRYKVAKRGQDVALRCDPISGHVSLFWYQQALGQGPEFLTYFQNEAQLDKSGLPSDRFFAERPEGSVSTLKIQRTQQEDSAVYLCASSLELRDYEQYFGPGTRLTVT.

V and J are TRBV5-1 and TRBJ2-2; no definite D call. CDR1 SGHRS and CDR2 YFSETQ come from the germline V gene. The CDR3 is made up of 16 amino acids. Trimming left V 1 base short and J 3 bases short, with 13 bases between. DNA for the CDR3: TGCGCCAGCAGCTTGAAGGGTAATGTAGACACCGGGGAGCTGTTTTTT. This translates into CASSLKGNVDTGELFF. The full variable domain, in which reference TRBV5-1 and TRBJ2-2 provide the parts outside the CDR3, is KAGVTQTPRYLIKTRGQQVTLSCSPISGHRSVSWYQQTPGQGLQFLFEYFSETQRNKGNFPGRFSGRQFSNSRSEMNVSTLELGDSALYLCASSLKGNVDTGELFFGEGSRLTVL.

V and J are TRBV10-2 and TRBJ2-7, with unresolved D. V dropped 4 bases and J dropped 0 bases, with 13 bases sitting between them. Germline-derived CDR1 and CDR2 are WSHSY and SAAADI. The length of the CDR3 is 15 residues. CDR3: CASSGPTVFSYEQYF. The CDR3 DNA sequence: TGCGCCAGCAGTGGACCTACAGTTTTCTCCTACGAGCAGTACTTC.

This clone appeared a few times. The J gene is TRBJ1-5, the V gene TRBV28; D is uncertain. The CDR3 is 15 amino acids. V was pared by 3 bases and J by 0 bases, with 9 bases between. Germline assignment: CDR1 MDHEN and CDR2 SYDVKM. CDR3 coding DNA: TGTGCCAGCAGTTTTAAGGTTTTTAGCAATCAGCCCCAGCATTTT. It codes for CASSFKVFSNQPQHF.

This clone was observed a single time. The gene calls are TRBV6-1 and TRBJ2-7; D call uncertain. The germline gives CDR1 MNHNS, CDR2 SASEGT. V was cut by 3 bases and J by 4 bases, with 1 base left in between. The CDR3 runs to 10 residues. The CDR3 sequence is CASSEYEQYF. CDR3 DNA sequence: TGTGCCAGCAGTGAGTACGAGCAGTACTTC.